The sequence of this TCR beta chain was determined in a study of blood T cells in healthy people across ages. Per sample, a minimum of 6.5 million PBMCs were isolated. No fewer than 5.5 micrograms of total RNA were isolated from every sample. This CDR3 contains 14 residues. Together with a sample-barcoded 5' primer, a J-beta primer mix was included in a second PCR lasting about 6 to 12 cycles. One entry per CDR3 protein results from TCRdb running MiXCR on the 5' RACE reads. The sample comprises 1,300,000 or so distinct CDR3 sequences, 55% to 75% of which are singletons, and over 6.5% rests with the top ten.

The chain recombines TRBV21-1 with TRBJ2-7; the table names TRBD2, a call not compared with the DNA. TRBV21-1 is a known pseudogene. The source is a young man in good health. Sequencing used blood. The CDR3 spells CASSKAGPDYEQYF. For the CDR3, the DNA is TGTGCCAGCAGCAAAGCGGGGCCAGACTACGAGCAGTACTTC.